This T cell receptor beta chain appears in the sequencing data of a study of T cells in Graves' hyperthyroidism and ophthalmopathy. This clonotype was picked up one time. Amplification of TCR beta CDR3 regions was performed using RNA transcripts as template. First-round RT-PCR with HTBI primers amplified the TCR CDR3 region. TCRdb redid the calling of the multiplex PCR reads with MiXCR, one entry per CDR3 protein. Among 490,000 or so distinct CDR3 sequences listed, around 50% were seen once. This CDR3 comprises 15 residues. Trimming at V came to 6 bases and at J to 0 bases, leaving 7 bases not matched to a gene. Germline V lookup: CDR1 SNHLY, CDR2 FYNNEI.

The sequencing sample was made of peripheral blood or thyroid tissue (not recorded which). This chain joins TRBV2 and TRBJ1-1; 7 nucleotides match TRBD1. This receptor was obtained from an adult woman with Graves' disease, either hyperthyroidism or ophthalmopathy (not recorded which). The DNA for the CDR3 is TGTGCCAGCAGCTCCGGGACAGATATGAACACTGAAGCTTTCTTT. Translating it yields CASSSGTDMNTEAFF.